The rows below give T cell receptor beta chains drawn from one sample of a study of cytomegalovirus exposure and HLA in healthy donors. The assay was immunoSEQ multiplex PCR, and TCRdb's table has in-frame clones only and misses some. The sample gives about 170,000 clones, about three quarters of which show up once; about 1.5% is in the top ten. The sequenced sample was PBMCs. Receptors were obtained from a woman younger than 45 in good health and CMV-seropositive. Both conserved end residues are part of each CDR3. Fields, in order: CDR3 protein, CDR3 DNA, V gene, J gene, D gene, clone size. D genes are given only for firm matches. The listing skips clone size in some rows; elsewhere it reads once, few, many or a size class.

CDR3aa: CASSPPGTSPNTQYF; CDR3nt: TGTGCCAGCAGCCCGCCCGGGACTAGCCCCAATACGCAGTATTTT; v_gene: TRBV11-2; j_gene: TRBJ2-3; d_gene: TRBD2; abundance: few
CDR3aa: CASSVGGTSFSYEQYF; CDR3nt: TGTGCCAGCAGCGTAGGGGGTACTAGTTTCAGTTACGAGCAGTACTTC; v_gene: TRBV9; j_gene: TRBJ2-7; d_gene: NA; abundance: NA
CDR3aa: CASRTAGQGIEQYF; CDR3nt: TGTGCCAGCAGAACCGCGGGACAGGGGATCGAGCAGTACTTC; v_gene: TRBV28; j_gene: TRBJ2-7; d_gene: TRBD1; abundance: once
CDR3aa: CASSHLGSGRRDTGELFF; CDR3nt: TGCGCCAGCAGCCATTTAGGTAGCGGGAGAAGGGACACCGGGGAGCTGTTTTTT; v_gene: TRBV4-1; j_gene: TRBJ2-2; d_gene: TRBD2; abundance: few
CDR3aa: CASSSTSGNNEQFF; CDR3nt: TGCGCCAGCAGCTCGACTAGCGGCAACAATGAGCAGTTCTTC; v_gene: TRBV5-1; j_gene: TRBJ2-1; d_gene: TRBD2; abundance: NA
CDR3aa: CASSQPRHPPHEQYF; CDR3nt: TGTGCCAGCAGCCAACCTCGACACCCTCCTCACGAGCAGTACTTC; v_gene: TRBV4-2; j_gene: TRBJ2-7; d_gene: NA; abundance: NA
CDR3aa: CATSRGGGNQPQHF; CDR3nt: TGTGCCACCAGCAGAGGCGGAGGCAATCAGCCCCAGCATTTT; v_gene: TRBV15; j_gene: TRBJ1-5; d_gene: NA; abundance: NA
CDR3aa: CASSKQGPYEQYF; CDR3nt: TGTGCCAGCAGTAAACAGGGGCCCTACGAGCAGTACTTC; v_gene: TRBV6-1; j_gene: TRBJ2-7; d_gene: TRBD1; abundance: NA
CDR3aa: CASSLDTGKTQYF; CDR3nt: TGTGCCAGCAGCTTAGATACAGGCAAGACCCAGTACTTC; v_gene: TRBV7-7; j_gene: TRBJ2-5; d_gene: NA; abundance: NA
CDR3aa: CASTTRTGDYEQYF; CDR3nt: TGTGCCAGTACAACCCGGACAGGGGACTACGAGCAGTACTTC; v_gene: TRBV10-3; j_gene: TRBJ2-7; d_gene: TRBD1; abundance: once
CDR3aa: CASSVGTGGTYEQYF; CDR3nt: TGTGCCAGCAGCGTCGGGACAGGGGGCACCTACGAGCAGTACTTC; v_gene: TRBV9; j_gene: TRBJ2-7; d_gene: TRBD1; abundance: NA
CDR3aa: CAWSGSSGNTIYF; CDR3nt: TGTGCCTGGAGTGGCAGCTCTGGAAACACCATATATTTT; v_gene: TRBV30; j_gene: TRBJ1-3; d_gene: NA; abundance: NA
CDR3aa: CASSGGYEQYF; CDR3nt: TGTGCCAGCAGCGGAGGGTACGAGCAGTACTTC; v_gene: TRBV13; j_gene: TRBJ2-7; d_gene: NA; abundance: NA
CDR3aa: CASSPRIQGDSYEQYF; CDR3nt: TGTGCCAGCAGCCCTCGTATACAGGGGGACTCCTACGAGCAGTACTTC; v_gene: TRBV14; j_gene: TRBJ2-7; d_gene: TRBD1; abundance: once
CDR3aa: CASSLGTEIGYTF; CDR3nt: TGTGCCAGCAGTTTAGGGACAGAGATTGGCTACACCTTC; v_gene: TRBV28; j_gene: TRBJ1-2; d_gene: TRBD1; abundance: NA
CDR3aa: CATDSGRARNEQFF; CDR3nt: TGTGCCACGGATAGCGGGAGGGCCAGGAATGAGCAGTTCTTC; v_gene: TRBV6-1; j_gene: TRBJ2-1; d_gene: TRBD2; abundance: once
CDR3aa: CASSTGTGNTIYF; CDR3nt: TGTGCCAGCAGTACAGGGACTGGAAACACCATATATTTT; v_gene: TRBV2; j_gene: TRBJ1-3; d_gene: NA; abundance: NA
CDR3aa: CASSQDYSQLNYGYTF; CDR3nt: TGTGCCAGCAGCCAAGATTATTCACAACTAAACTATGGCTACACCTTC; v_gene: TRBV4-2; j_gene: TRBJ1-2; d_gene: NA; abundance: NA
CDR3aa: CASSDAGQDAYGYTF; CDR3nt: TGTGCCAGCAGCGACGCGGGACAGGATGCCTATGGCTACACCTTC; v_gene: TRBV6-5; j_gene: TRBJ1-2; d_gene: TRBD1; abundance: NA
CDR3aa: CASSLRASGYYNEQFF; CDR3nt: TGTGCCAGCAGTTTAAGGGCTAGCGGGTACTACAATGAGCAGTTCTTC; v_gene: TRBV27; j_gene: TRBJ2-1; d_gene: TRBD2; abundance: NA
CDR3aa: CASRPDIVSPYTF; CDR3nt: TGTGCCAGCAGGCCGGACATTGTATCTCCCTACACCTTC; v_gene: TRBV28; j_gene: TRBJ1-2; d_gene: NA; abundance: NA
CDR3aa: CASSRQTGTAQETQYF; CDR3nt: TGTGCCAGCAGCCGCCAGACCGGGACAGCCCAAGAGACCCAGTACTTC; v_gene: TRBV6-6; j_gene: TRBJ2-5; d_gene: TRBD1; abundance: NA
CDR3aa: CGNSGSGTDTQYF; CDR3nt: TGTGGTAATAGCGGGAGTGGGACAGATACGCAGTATTTT; v_gene: TRBV2; j_gene: TRBJ2-3; d_gene: TRBD2; abundance: NA